This record concerns one T cell receptor beta chain sequence. Its antigen is still unknown. This sample was taken from a study of CD8+CD57+ T cells in acquired aplastic anemia. Study findings and constraints: Researchers report that around 31 CD8+ CDR3 sequences appeared in both patients and controls.

Only patients with CD8+CD57+ cell expansion on flow cytometry were chosen for sequencing. CDR3 size: 16 residues. Germline assignment: CDR1 LGHNA and CDR2 YNFKEQ. V lost 0 bases and J lost 8, with 18 bases in between. Profiles of TCR beta VDJ and CDR3 were generated from a genomic DNA template. TCRdb reprocessed the reads with MiXCR, giving one entry per CDR3 protein. Among about 180,000 distinct CDR3 sequences listed, roughly 43% were seen once. This clonotype originated in a human donor with aplastic anemia. The rearrangement links TRBV4-2 to TRBJ2-3; perhaps TRBD2 as D (6 bases). Sequenced sample: sorted CD4+, CD8+, or CD8+CD57+ T cells (not recorded which) from PBMCs. The CDR3 protein is CASSQEASGSASTQYF. In DNA, the CDR3 is TGTGCCAGCAGCCAAGAGGCAAGCGGGTCGGCTAGTACGCAGTATTTT.